Reported below is one TCR beta chain. No antigen is known for it. The sample comes from a study of shared clonotypes between healthy human individuals. General study results and limits: Between several donors, naive CD4 clonotypes were shared at a level of approximately 5%. Represented genetic and exposure-history diversity was restricted by having few donors.

Germline CDR1 reads SGHRS; CDR2 reads YFSETQ. Trimming took 0 bases from V and 4 from J, leaving 16 bases between them. This CDR3 has 16 residues. Original methodology: Without quality scores, immunoSEQ junctional reads could not be filtered like full-length reads. This table comes from immunoSEQ multiplex PCR, and its TCRdb copy is limited to in-frame clones, with some not included. The V and J calls and clone size are taken from that table; D and trimming were inferred from the DNA. The sample lists around 2.3 million clones, approximately 95% occurring once. The gene calls are TRBV5-1 and TRBJ2-5; D is undetermined. Sequencing was done on a sample of naive CD4+ T cells sorted from blood. Subset indicated: CD45RA+ positively selected. This TCR was recovered from a man aged 18 to 29 in good health. The CDR3 coding sequence is TGCGCCAGCAGCTTGGAAGTTACGAGGTTGGGAGAGACCCAGTACTTC. Amino acid sequence: CASSLEVTRLGETQYF.